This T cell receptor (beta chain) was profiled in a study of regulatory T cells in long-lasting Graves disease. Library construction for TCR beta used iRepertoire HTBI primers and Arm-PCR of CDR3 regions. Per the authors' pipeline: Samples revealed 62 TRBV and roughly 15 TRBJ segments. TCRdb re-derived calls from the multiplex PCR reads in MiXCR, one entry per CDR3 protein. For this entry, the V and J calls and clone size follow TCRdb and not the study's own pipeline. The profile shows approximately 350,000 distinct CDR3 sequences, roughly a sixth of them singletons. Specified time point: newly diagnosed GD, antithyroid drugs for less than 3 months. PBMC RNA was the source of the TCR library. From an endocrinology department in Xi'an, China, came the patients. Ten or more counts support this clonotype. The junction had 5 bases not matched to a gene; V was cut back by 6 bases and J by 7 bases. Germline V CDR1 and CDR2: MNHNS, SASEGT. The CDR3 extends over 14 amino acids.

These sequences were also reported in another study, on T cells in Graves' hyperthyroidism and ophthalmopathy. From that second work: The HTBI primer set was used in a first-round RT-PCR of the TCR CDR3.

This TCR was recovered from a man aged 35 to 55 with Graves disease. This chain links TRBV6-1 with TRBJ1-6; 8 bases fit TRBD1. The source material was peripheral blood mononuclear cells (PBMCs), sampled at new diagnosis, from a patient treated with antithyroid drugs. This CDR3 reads CASRPTGGNSPLHF. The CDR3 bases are TGTGCCAGCAGACCAACAGGGGGGAATTCACCCCTCCACTTT.